The clone carrying this TCR beta chain occurred a few times. This sample is part of a study of early T cells in non-severe SARS-CoV-2 infection. CDR1 SGHNT and CDR2 YYREEE come from the germline V gene (reference sequence). This CDR3 has 15 residues. V was clipped by 3 bases and J by 3 bases; unmatched bases: 7. TCRdb independently ran MiXCR on the 5' RACE reads; one entry per CDR3 protein. The data show about 29,000 distinct CDR3 sequences, more than 4% seen once. The receptor was isolated from an adult who was a healthcare worker with PCR-confirmed SARS-CoV-2 infection or an uninfected control (not recorded which). The sequenced material came from whole blood. The chain links TRBV5-4 to TRBJ2-7, with TRBD1 identical over 9 bases. CDR3 bases: TGTGCCAGCAGCTCCCCGGACAGGGGCGGCTACGAGCAGTACTTC. Its protein is CASSSPDRGGYEQYF. The full variable domain, completed using reference TRBV5-4 and TRBJ2-7, is ETGVTQSPTHLIKTRGQQVTLRCSSQSGHNTVSWYQQALGQGPQFIFQYYREEENGRGNFPPRFSGLQFPNYSSELNVNALELDDSALYLCASSSPDRGGYEQYFGPGTRLTVT.